This T cell receptor (beta chain) emerged from a study of CD8 T cells in Susac syndrome. Trimming removed 1 base from V and 0 bases from J, with 12 bases in between. The CDR3 covers 15 residues. The germline CDR1 and CDR2 sequences are DFQATT and SNEGSKA (reference sequence). Sequencing of TCR beta drew on CD8+ and CD4+ T cells from blood. Both CD4+ and CD8+ T cells were negatively isolated, and TEMRA cells underwent FACS enrichment. Random hexamers were used to reverse transcribe the RNA input (about 0.45 to 1 ug). The TCR beta CDR3 was amplified by immunoSEQ multiplex PCR across 54 Vbeta, 13 Jbeta. One entry per CDR3 protein results from TCRdb running MiXCR on the immunoSEQ multiplex PCR reads. Among more than 150,000 distinct CDR3 sequences, roughly 94% were seen once, and the ten largest hold around 0.21%.

This sequence was found in a human donor with multiple sclerosis. This chain joins TRBV20-1 and TRBJ1-1, with D unclear. Sequenced: CD8+ T cells from PBMCs. The CDR3 region is CSARASGSMNTEAFF. CDR3 coding DNA: TGCAGTGCTAGAGCCTCGGGGTCCATGAACACTGAAGCTTTCTTT.